The present T cell receptor (beta chain) was sequenced within a study of regulatory and conventional T cells in RAG deficiency. Study conclusions and caveats: Omenn patients showed >80% Treg-Tconv overlap and shorter CDR3 lengths.

Trimming pared 0 bases from V and 0 bases from J, leaving 7 bases between. The CDR3 has 15 residues. Germline loops: CDR1 LGHNA, CDR2 YSLEER. Conventional CD4+ T cells were sorted from blood as CD25-low CD127-high cells. Using immunoSEQ multiplex PCR, the repertoire was profiled, and TCRdb retains in-frame clones only, with some absent. The data hold fewer than 40,000 clones, with approximately 96% observed a single time. To note about this clone: Its antigen is not identified. Other DNA sequences in the sample encode the same CDR3.

These data were also filed under a second study, of regulatory T cells. That report adds: Amplification used 52 TRBV primers and 13 TRBJ primers.

The TCR originated in a human donor in good health. The sequenced material came from CD25- CD4+ T cells sorted from blood. The chain links TRBV4-3 to TRBJ2-3; the D gene is possibly TRBD2 (6 bases). This CDR3 is CASSQEGGSTDTQYF. The CDR3 bases are TGCGCCAGCAGCCAAGAGGGGGGTAGCACAGATACGCAGTATTTT.